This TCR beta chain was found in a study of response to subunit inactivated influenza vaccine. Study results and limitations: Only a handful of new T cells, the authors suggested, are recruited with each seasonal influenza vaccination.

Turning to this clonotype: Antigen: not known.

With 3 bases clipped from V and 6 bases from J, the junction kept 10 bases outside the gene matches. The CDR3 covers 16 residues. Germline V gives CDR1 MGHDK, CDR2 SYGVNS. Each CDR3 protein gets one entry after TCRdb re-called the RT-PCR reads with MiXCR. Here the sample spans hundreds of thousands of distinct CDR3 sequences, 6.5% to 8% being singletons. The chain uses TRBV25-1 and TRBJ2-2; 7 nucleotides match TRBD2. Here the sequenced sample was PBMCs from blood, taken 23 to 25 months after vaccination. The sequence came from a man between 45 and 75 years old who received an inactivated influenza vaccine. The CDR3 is CASSEGGRGGSGELFF. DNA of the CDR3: TGTGCCAGCAGTGAGGGAGGGCGGGGAGGCTCCGGGGAGCTGTTTTTT.